These 29 T cell receptor beta chains originate from one sample sequenced in a study of control samples from healthy donors and cancer patients. Sequencing was performed with immunoSEQ multiplex PCR; in TCRdb, only in-frame clones are kept and a portion is missing. Of just over 150,000 clones listed, over 85% are singletons. Sequenced sample: blood. Receptors originate from a man aged 50 to 60 in good health.

The chain recombines TRBV6-5 with TRBJ1-2; 8 bases line up with TRBD1. The CDR3 has 13 residues. Germline assignment: CDR1 MNHEY and CDR2 SVGAGI. V shed 6 bases, J shed 3 bases, and the junction held 3 bases outside the gene matches. The CDR3 region is CASRQTGDYGYTF. DNA of the CDR3: TGTGCCAGCAGGCAGACAGGGGACTATGGCTACACCTTC.

V gene TRBV7-8 combines with J gene TRBJ1-1; TRBD1 matches at 7 bases. This CDR3 is built from 14 residues. The V and J ends lost 4 bases and 3 bases, in that order; junction bases with no gene match: 5. Germline CDR1 reads SGHVS; CDR2 reads FQNEAQ. CDR3 bases: TGTGCCAGCAGCTCTGGGACAGACTACACTGAAGCTTTCTTT. This codes for CASSSGTDYTEAFF.

The rearrangement uses TRBV30 and TRBJ1-5, with D uncertain. V lost 0 bases and J lost 4, with 7 bases in between. The CDR3 runs to 13 residues. Per germline, CDR1 GTSNPN and CDR2 SVGIG (reference sequence). CDR3 residues: CAWSVPFNQPQHF. In nucleotides, the CDR3 is TGTGCCTGGAGTGTACCATTTAATCAGCCCCAGCATTTT. Combining the CDR3 with reference TRBV30 and TRBJ1-5 gives the whole variable domain SQTIHQWPATLVQPVGSPLSLECTVEGTSNPNLYWYRQAAGRGLQLLFYSVGIGQISSEVPQNLSASRPQDRQFILSSKKLLLSDSGFYLCAWSVPFNQPQHFGDGTRLSIL.

Here the CDR3 reads CASSLRDLTTYEQYF. The CDR3 region has the DNA TGTGCCAGCAGCTTACGGGACTTAACGACCTACGAGCAGTACTTC. The chain employs TRBV11-2 and TRBJ2-7, with a possible D match to TRBD2 (6 bases). The germline CDR1 and CDR2 sequences are SGHAT and FQNNGV. The CDR3 is made up of 15 amino acids. The V end was cut by 2 bases, the J end by 2 bases, with 13 bases between.

This rearrangement joins TRBV5-1 to TRBJ2-3; D not resolved. Per the germline V gene, CDR1 is SGHRS and CDR2 is YFSETQ. V was pared by 0 bases and J by 0 bases, with 11 bases between. The CDR3 loop spans 16 amino acids. CDR3 sequence: CASSLEKGISTDTQYF. CDR3 bases: TGCGCCAGCAGCTTGGAAAAAGGGATCAGCACAGATACGCAGTATTTT. The variable domain in full, with the rest retrieved from reference TRBV5-1 and TRBJ2-3, is KAGVTQTPRYLIKTRGQQVTLSCSPISGHRSVSWYQQTPGQGLQFLFEYFSETQRNKGNFPGRFSGRQFSNSRSEMNVSTLELGDSALYLCASSLEKGISTDTQYFGPGTRLTVL.

This chain joins TRBV21-1 and TRBJ2-7; the D call in the table, TRBD1, was not verified against the DNA. TRBV21-1 is labeled a pseudogene. The CDR3 has 16 amino acids. CDR3 coding DNA: TGTGCCAGCAGCCCCCCGATACAGGTAAGTTCCTACGAGCAGTACTTC. Its translation: CASSPPIQVSSYEQYF.

CDR3 nucleotide sequence: TGTGCCAGCAGTGGGAGTTCTTACAATGAGCAGTTCTTC. This gives the protein CASSGSSYNEQFF. This chain links TRBV7-9 with TRBJ2-1; tentative D call: TRBD2 (5 bases). Trimming left V 6 bases short and J 4 bases short, with 10 bases between. The CDR3 totals 13 residues. Looked up from germline, CDR1 is SEHNR and CDR2 is FQNEAQ (reference sequence).

V and J are TRBV10-3 and TRBJ2-3; no clear D gene. The CDR3 spans 12 residues. CDR1 ENHRY and CDR2 SYGVKD come from the germline V gene. Trimming left V 10 bases short and J 3 bases short, with 11 bases between. The CDR3 sequence: CASRESTDTQYF. The CDR3 nucleotides are TGTGCCAGCCGAGAAAGTACAGATACGCAGTATTTT.

This clone was observed once. Written as DNA, the CDR3 is TGTGCCAGTAGACGTAGCGTCGGCGGGTCGGGGTATGGCTACACCTTC. Translated: CASRRSVGGSGYGYTF. The rearrangement links TRBV19 to TRBJ1-2; no clear D. Trimming left V 6 bases short and J 5 bases short, with 22 bases between. The CDR3 is 16 amino acids. Germline V CDR1 and CDR2: LNHDA, SQIVND (reference sequence). The variable domain in full, completed from reference TRBV19 and TRBJ1-2, reads DGGITQSPKYLFRKEGQNVTLSCEQNLNHDAMYWYRQDPGQGLRLIYYSQIVNDFQKGDIAEGYSVSREKKESFPLTVTSAQKNPTAFYLCASRRSVGGSGYGYTFGSGTRLTVV.

This chain joins TRBV5-1 and TRBJ2-7; no firm D call. Looked up from germline, CDR1 is SGHRS and CDR2 is YFSETQ. There are 12 residues in the CDR3. The ends were cut back, 1 base at V and 5 bases at J, with 7 bases in the middle. In nucleotides, the CDR3 is TGCGCCAGCAGCTTGAATCAGCACGAGCAGTACTTC. This translates into CASSLNQHEQYF.

This chain connects TRBV27 to TRBJ1-4; D unclear. V lost 3 bases, J lost 1 base, and 6 bases lay in between. Germline CDR1 is MNHEY and CDR2 is SMNVEV (reference sequence). The CDR3 is 14 residues long. CDR3 DNA: TGTGCCAGCAGTTTCTCGGGAACTAATGAAAAACTGTTTTTT. It translates to CASSFSGTNEKLFF.

The CDR3 spells CASSLVPLSPLHF. The CDR3, as DNA: TGTGCCAGCAGCTTAGTACCCCTTTCCCCCCTCCACTTT. The chain carries TRBV7-9 and TRBJ1-6, with unresolved D. V lost 1 base and J 13 bases, leaving 11 bases between the germline ends. CDR3 length: 13 residues. The germline CDR1 and CDR2 sequences are SEHNR and FQNEAQ (reference sequence). Full variable domain (remainder filled in from reference TRBV7-9 and TRBJ1-6): DTGVSQNPRHKITKRGQNVTFRCDPISEHNRLYWYRQTLGQGPEFLTYFQNEAQLEKSRLLSDRFSAERPKGSFSTLEIQRTEQGDSAMYLCASSLVPLSPLHFGNGTRLTVT.

The chain uses TRBV28 and TRBJ1-1, with a tentative D call TRBD1 (5 bases). The CDR3 is 13 residues long. Germline V gene data show CDR1 as MDHEN and CDR2 as SYDVKM. V was clipped by 5 bases and J by 9 bases, with 16 bases between them. The CDR3 loop reads CASSPDSHLQAFF. In nucleotides, the CDR3 is TGTGCCAGCAGTCCTGACAGTCACCTCCAAGCTTTCTTT.

This sequence joins TRBV30 and TRBJ2-5; 10 nucleotides agree with TRBD1. J lost 4 bases, V lost 1 base, and 9 bases had no gene match. CDR3 length equals 16 residues. CDR1 is GTSNPN and CDR2 is SVGIG in the germline V gene (reference sequence). The CDR3 nucleotides are TGTGCCTGGAGTGGGGGACAGGGGAGAGGGTCAGAGACCCAGTACTTC. This sequence encodes CAWSGGQGRGSETQYF.

The rearrangement uses TRBV9 and TRBJ1-6; D possibly corresponds to TRBD1 (6 bases). V gave up 3 bases and J gave up 8 bases, with 12 bases separating them. The CDR3 is 14 amino acids. Germline CDR1 SGDLS, CDR2 YYNGEE. DNA of the CDR3: TGTGCCAGCAGCGGCGGCCAGGGGTATTCACCCCTCCACTTT. It codes for CASSGGQGYSPLHF.

The CDR3: CASSLRSAGGRGEQFF. In DNA form, the CDR3 reads TGCGCCAGCAGCTTGAGATCTGCGGGAGGGCGTGGTGAGCAGTTCTTC. This chain joins TRBV5-1 and TRBJ2-1, with 9 nucleotides matching TRBD2. This CDR3 is 16 amino acids long. The V gene's germline CDR1 is SGHRS and CDR2 YFSETQ. V lost 1 base and J lost 9; bases outside the gene matches: 11.

DNA for the CDR3: TGTGCCTATTATGGGACAGGGTATCACACTGAAGCTTTCTTT. This encodes CAYYGTGYHTEAFF. This chain joins TRBV30 and TRBJ1-1, with 9 bases fitting TRBD1. The ends lost 7 bases at V and 3 bases at J; junction bases unmatched: 9. Germline CDR1 reads GTSNPN; CDR2 reads SVGIG (reference sequence). The CDR3 has 14 residues.

This chain connects TRBV5-5 to TRBJ2-5, with 12 bases lining up with TRBD1. Germline V gene data show CDR1 as SGHKS and CDR2 as YYEKEE (reference sequence). The CDR3 is 15 residues long. After removal of 4 bases from V and 5 bases from J, the junction contained 6 bases not matched to a gene. The CDR3 coding sequence is TGTGCCAGCAGCCCGGGACAGGGGGCGATGGAGACCCAGTACTTC. Translation: CASSPGQGAMETQYF.

V usage is TRBV28 and J usage is TRBJ1-1; D unresolved. V gave up 6 bases and J gave up 1 base, with 12 bases separating them. CDR3 length: 14 residues. Germline V CDR1 and CDR2: MDHEN, SYDVKM. The CDR3: CASSELLRNTEAFF. DNA of the CDR3: TGTGCCAGCAGCGAACTATTGAGGAACACTGAAGCTTTCTTT.

This CDR3 is CASSFGRTGRETQYF. In DNA form, the CDR3 reads TGTGCCAGCAGCTTCGGCCGGACAGGAAGGGAGACCCAGTACTTC. The V gene is TRBV6-5, the J gene TRBJ2-5, with TRBD1 matching over 7 bases. The CDR3 spans 15 residues. V dropped 6 bases and J dropped 5; count of bases not matched to a gene: 12. Looked up from germline, CDR1 is MNHEY and CDR2 is SVGAGI.

The rearrangement links TRBV7-9 to TRBJ1-1, with 11 bases aligning to TRBD1. Germline loops: CDR1 SEHNR, CDR2 FQNEAQ (reference sequence). The CDR3 consists of 16 residues. The CDR3 region is CVLSGRTGGLNTEAFF. The CDR3 DNA is TGTGTCTTATCGGGGCGGACAGGGGGCTTGAACACTGAAGCTTTCTTT.

The CDR3: CASSLRLVDPYEQYF. CDR3 nucleotides: TGTGCCAGCAGTCTCCGACTAGTTGACCCCTACGAGCAGTACTTC. The chain has TRBV27 and TRBJ2-7, with a possible D match to TRBD2 (6 bases). Trimming stripped 5 bases from V and 2 bases from J, with 16 bases between. From germline, CDR1 is MNHEY and CDR2 SMNVEV (reference sequence). The CDR3 covers 15 residues.

CDR3 sequence reads: CASSPNSQGYGYTF. The CDR3, as DNA: TGTGCCAGCTCACCAAATTCTCAGGGGTATGGCTACACCTTC. The chain is built from TRBV18 and TRBJ1-2; D is possibly TRBD1 (6 bases). CDR1 and CDR2 from the germline V gene are KGHSH and LQKENI. The CDR3 sequence is 14 residues long. V was trimmed by 2 bases and J by 5 bases, leaving 12 bases between them.

The genes are TRBV14 and TRBJ1-1, with 8 bases matching TRBD1. The trim removed 3 bases at V and 1 base at J, leaving 4 bases unmatched. This CDR3 is built from 15 residues. Germline V gene sequence: CDR1 SGHDN, CDR2 FVKESK. CDR3 DNA: TGTGCCAGCAGCCACAGGACAGGGTGGAACACTGAAGCTTTCTTT. Its translation: CASSHRTGWNTEAFF. Looking up the rest from reference TRBV14 and TRBJ1-1 gives the full variable domain: EAGVTQFPSHSVIEKGQTVTLRCDPISGHDNLYWYRRVMGKEIKFLLHFVKESKQDESGMPNNRFLAERTGGTYSTLKVQPAELEDSGVYFCASSHRTGWNTEAFFGQGTRLTVV.

The V and J genes are TRBV10-1 and TRBJ2-3; perhaps TRBD1 as D (6 bases). Trimming took off 6 bases at V and 8 bases at J, with 18 bases between the two ends. The CDR3 is 14 residues long. From germline, CDR1 is WNHNN and CDR2 SYGVQD (reference sequence). CDR3 region: CASRNRDNFGTQYF. The DNA of the CDR3 is TGCGCCAGCAGAAACCGGGACAATTTCGGTACGCAGTATTTT.

J is TRBJ2-3 and V is TRBV6-5; TRBD1 agrees at 8 bases. V was pared by 6 bases and J by 5 bases, with 7 bases of the junction left unmatched. The CDR3 totals 14 residues. Germline values: CDR1 MNHEY, CDR2 SVGAGI. CDR3 region: CASRPPGTGDTQYF. CDR3 in DNA: TGTGCCAGCAGGCCCCCCGGGACAGGAGATACGCAGTATTTT.

The V call is TRBV29-1, the J call TRBJ2-7; TRBD1 might be the D (6 bases). Per germline, CDR1 SQVTM and CDR2 ANQGSEA. Trimming took 6 bases from V and 0 from J, leaving 15 bases between them. The CDR3 contains 14 residues. For the CDR3, the DNA is TGCAGCGTCGCAACAGGGCTGAGCTCCTACGAGCAGTACTTC. Amino acids: CSVATGLSSYEQYF.

The chain carries TRBV9 and TRBJ1-1; maybe TRBD1 (5 bases). The germline V gene has CDR1 SGDLS and CDR2 YYNGEE. This CDR3 is 15 amino acids long. Trimming stripped 0 bases from V and 1 base from J, with 10 bases between. The CDR3 protein is CASSVVEGWNTEAFF. The CDR3 nucleotides read TGTGCCAGCAGCGTAGTCGAGGGGTGGAACACTGAAGCTTTCTTT.

V usage is TRBV20-1 and J usage is TRBJ2-1, with D hard to call. The CDR3 is 15 amino acids. CDR1 is DFQATT, CDR2 SNEGSKA, per germline (reference sequence). With 3 bases removed from V and 0 bases from J, the gap between germline ends came to 12 bases. Here the CDR3 DNA reads TGCAGTGCTAGTCTTCCCTCAAGCTCCTACAATGAGCAGTTCTTC. It codes for CSASLPSSSYNEQFF.